The 3 T cell receptor beta chains given below trace back to one sample, sequenced in a study of shared clonotypes between healthy human individuals (dated by TCRdb to 2020 to 2022). Library construction relied on the immunoSEQ multiplex PCR assay. TCRdb provides this immuneACCESS table in a form limited to in-frame rearrangements. Some clones are lacking; in checked studies, under half of them reflect an unresolved V gene, and why the rest are absent is not known. The sample has over 300,000 clones on record, around nine tenths of them singletons. 15% to 20% of the sample lies in the top ten. Sequencing input: memory CD8+ T cells sorted from blood. The meaning of the sample's cell subset or site label: CD45RO+ cells pooled with CCR7-negative TemRA cells. These TCRs come from a man aged 18 to 35 in good health.

The chain couples TRBV2 to TRBJ2-7; no firm D call. CDR1 is SNHLY, CDR2 FYNNEI, per germline. Between the trimmed V and J ends, which lost 8 bases and 2 bases, there was a span of 10 bases. The CDR3 is 12 residues long. In nucleotides, the CDR3 is TGTGCCAGCGAGAGCCGGGCCTACGAGCAGTACTTC. This encodes CASESRAYEQYF.

The chain couples TRBV5-1 to TRBJ1-2; perhaps TRBD1 as D (5 bases). The CDR3 loop spans 16 amino acids. Per germline, CDR1 SGHRS and CDR2 YFSETQ. V lost 4 bases to trimming and J lost 0 bases, with 16 bases between them. The CDR3 sequence is CASSRDLAPANYGYTF. The DNA of the CDR3 is TGCGCCAGCAGCCGGGACCTCGCCCCCGCTAACTATGGCTACACCTTC.

The rearrangement links TRBV11-2 to TRBJ1-1; tentative D call: TRBD1 (6 bases). V was trimmed by 1 base and J by 3 bases, leaving 18 bases between them. The germline V gene encodes CDR1 SGHAT and CDR2 FQNNGV. The CDR3 loop spans 17 amino acids. The CDR3 DNA reads TGTGCCAGCAGCTTAGGGACCTCGGGGGGCAGGGACACTGAAGCTTTCTTT. This sequence encodes CASSLGTSGGRDTEAFF.